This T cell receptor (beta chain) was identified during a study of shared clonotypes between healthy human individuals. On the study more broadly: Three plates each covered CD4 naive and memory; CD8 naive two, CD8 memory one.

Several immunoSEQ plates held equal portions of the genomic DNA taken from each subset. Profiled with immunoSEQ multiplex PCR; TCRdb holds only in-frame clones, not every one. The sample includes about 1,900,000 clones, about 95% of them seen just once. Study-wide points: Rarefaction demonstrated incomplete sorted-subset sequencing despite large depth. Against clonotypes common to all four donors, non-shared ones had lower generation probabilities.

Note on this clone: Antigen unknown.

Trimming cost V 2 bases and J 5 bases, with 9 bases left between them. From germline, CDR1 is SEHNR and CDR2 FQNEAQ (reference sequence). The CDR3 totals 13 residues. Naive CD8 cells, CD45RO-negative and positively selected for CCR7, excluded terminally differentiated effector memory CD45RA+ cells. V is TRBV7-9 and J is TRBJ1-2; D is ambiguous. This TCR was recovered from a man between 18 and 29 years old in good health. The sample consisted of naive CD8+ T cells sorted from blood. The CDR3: CASSLYGEYGYTF. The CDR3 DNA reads TGTGCCAGCAGCTTATACGGGGAGTATGGCTACACCTTC.